This TCR beta chain was sequenced for a study of blood T cell repertoires in COVID-19. This clone was counted once. The germline gives CDR1 LGHDT, CDR2 YNNKEL (reference sequence). V shed 1 base and J 7 bases; nucleotides not matched to a gene: 8. This CDR3 has 16 amino acids. TCRdb's table, derived via immunoSEQ multiplex PCR, lists solely in-frame clones and lacks some. The sample holds about 200,000 clones, under 95% seen once. The specimen sequenced was peripheral blood. This sequence originates from a man between 25 and 39 years old with acute or convalescent COVID-19. The chain is built from TRBV3-1 (or the pseudogene TRBV3-2) and TRBJ1-4; 8 bases are shared with TRBD1. CDR3 sequence reads: CASSQARGRGFEKLFF. CDR3 DNA: TGTGCCAGCAGCCAAGCCAGGGGGCGAGGGTTTGAAAAACTGTTTTTT.